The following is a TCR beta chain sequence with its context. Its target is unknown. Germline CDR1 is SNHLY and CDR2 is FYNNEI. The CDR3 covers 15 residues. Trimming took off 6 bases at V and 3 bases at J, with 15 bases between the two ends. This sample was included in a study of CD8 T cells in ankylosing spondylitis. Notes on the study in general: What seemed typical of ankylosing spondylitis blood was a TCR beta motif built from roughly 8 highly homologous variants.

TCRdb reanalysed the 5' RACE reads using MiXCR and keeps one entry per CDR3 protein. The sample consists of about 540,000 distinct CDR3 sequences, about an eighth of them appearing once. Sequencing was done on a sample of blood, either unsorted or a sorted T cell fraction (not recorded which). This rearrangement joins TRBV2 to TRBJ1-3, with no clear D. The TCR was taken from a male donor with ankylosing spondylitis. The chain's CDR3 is CASSLRTGSGNTIYF. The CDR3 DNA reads TGTGCCAGCAGCCTCCGGACCGGCAGTGGAAACACCATATATTTT.